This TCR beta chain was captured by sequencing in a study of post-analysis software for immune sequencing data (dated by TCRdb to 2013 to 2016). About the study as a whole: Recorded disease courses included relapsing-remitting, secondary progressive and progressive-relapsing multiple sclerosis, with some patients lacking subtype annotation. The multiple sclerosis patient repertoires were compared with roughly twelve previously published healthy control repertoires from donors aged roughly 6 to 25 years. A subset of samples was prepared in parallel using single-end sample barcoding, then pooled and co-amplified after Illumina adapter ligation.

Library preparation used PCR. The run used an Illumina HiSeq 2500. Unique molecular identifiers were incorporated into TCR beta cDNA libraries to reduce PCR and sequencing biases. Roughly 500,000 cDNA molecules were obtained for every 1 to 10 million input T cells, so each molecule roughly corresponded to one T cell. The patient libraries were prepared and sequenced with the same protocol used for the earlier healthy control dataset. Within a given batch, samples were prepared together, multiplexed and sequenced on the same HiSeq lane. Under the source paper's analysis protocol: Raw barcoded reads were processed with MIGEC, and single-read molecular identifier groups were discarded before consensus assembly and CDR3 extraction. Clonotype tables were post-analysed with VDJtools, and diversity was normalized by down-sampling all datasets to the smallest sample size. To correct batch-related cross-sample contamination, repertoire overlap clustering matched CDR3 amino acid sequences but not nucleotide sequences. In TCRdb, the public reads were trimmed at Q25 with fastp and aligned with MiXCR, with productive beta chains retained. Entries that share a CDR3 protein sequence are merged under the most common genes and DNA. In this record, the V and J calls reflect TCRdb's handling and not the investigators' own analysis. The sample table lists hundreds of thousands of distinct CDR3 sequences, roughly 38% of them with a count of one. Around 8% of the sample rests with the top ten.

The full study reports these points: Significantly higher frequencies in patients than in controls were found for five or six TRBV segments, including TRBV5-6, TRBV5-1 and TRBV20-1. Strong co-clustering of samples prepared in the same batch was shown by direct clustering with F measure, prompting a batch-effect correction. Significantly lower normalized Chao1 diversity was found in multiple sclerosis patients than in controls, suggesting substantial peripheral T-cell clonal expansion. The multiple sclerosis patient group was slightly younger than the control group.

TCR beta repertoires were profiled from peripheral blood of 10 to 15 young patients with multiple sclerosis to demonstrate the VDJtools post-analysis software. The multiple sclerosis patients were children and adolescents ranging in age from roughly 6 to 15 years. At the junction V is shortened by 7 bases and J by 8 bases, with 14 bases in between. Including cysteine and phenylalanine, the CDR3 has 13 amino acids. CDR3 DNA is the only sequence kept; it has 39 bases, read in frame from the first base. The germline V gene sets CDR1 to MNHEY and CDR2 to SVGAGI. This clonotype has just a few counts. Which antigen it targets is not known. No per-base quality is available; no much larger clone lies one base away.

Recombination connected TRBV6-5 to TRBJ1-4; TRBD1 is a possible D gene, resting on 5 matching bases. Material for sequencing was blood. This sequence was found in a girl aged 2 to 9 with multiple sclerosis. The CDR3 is CASTGTPGEKLFF. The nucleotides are TGTGCCAGCACCGGGACGCCGGGAGAAAAACTGTTTTTT.